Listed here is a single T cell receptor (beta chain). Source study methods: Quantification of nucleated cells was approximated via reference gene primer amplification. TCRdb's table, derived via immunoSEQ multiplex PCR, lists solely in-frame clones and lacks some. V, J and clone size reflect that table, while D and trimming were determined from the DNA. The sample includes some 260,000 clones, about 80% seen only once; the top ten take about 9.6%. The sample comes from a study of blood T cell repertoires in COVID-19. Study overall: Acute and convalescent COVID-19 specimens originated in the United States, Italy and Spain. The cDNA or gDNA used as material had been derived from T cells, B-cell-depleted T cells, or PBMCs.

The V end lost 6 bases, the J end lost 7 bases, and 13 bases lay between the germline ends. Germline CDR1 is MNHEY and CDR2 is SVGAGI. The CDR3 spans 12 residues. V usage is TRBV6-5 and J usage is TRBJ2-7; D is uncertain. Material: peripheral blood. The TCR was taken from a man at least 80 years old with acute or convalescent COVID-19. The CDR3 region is CASSPLPREQYF. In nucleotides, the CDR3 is TGTGCCAGCAGCCCCCTACCTCGGGAGCAGTACTTC.